These 31 T cell receptor beta chains share one sample of origin, sequenced in a study of T-cell reconstitution after alpha-beta-depleted transplantation in children. The authors prepared the TCRbeta library with unique molecular identifiers. MiXCR was run by TCRdb on the PCR reads, yielding one entry per CDR3 protein. Of nearly 550,000 distinct CDR3 sequences in the sample, around 16% were seen once. The sequencing used PBMCs from the stem cell graft donor, collected from the stem cell graft. These receptors all stem from a human donor who donated a stem cell graft to a child with acute lymphoblastic leukemia.

The J gene is TRBJ2-2, the V gene TRBV7-6; D unclear. Germline CDR1 SGHVS, CDR2 FNYEAQ. V shed 0 bases and J shed 2 bases, with 10 bases lying between them. This CDR3 is built from 16 residues. The CDR3 is CASSLAPGPNTGELFF. Written as DNA, the CDR3 is TGTGCCAGCAGCTTAGCCCCGGGCCCTAACACCGGGGAGCTGTTTTTT.

The chain links TRBV29-1 to TRBJ1-1; D is unresolved. Trimming stripped 7 bases from V and 3 bases from J, with 6 bases between. The germline CDR1 and CDR2 sequences are SQVTM and ANQGSEA. The CDR3 spans 10 residues. Written as DNA, the CDR3 is TGCAGCGCCGGTCACACTGAAGCTTTCTTT. Encoded protein: CSAGHTEAFF.

CDR3 DNA: TGTGCCAGCTCACCCGACGTACATAGGGGCACTGAAGCTTTCTTT. It specifies CASSPDVHRGTEAFF. The chain employs TRBV18 and TRBJ1-1; D perhaps matches TRBD1 (5 bases). The V end was cut by 3 bases, the J end by 4 bases, with 15 bases between. The CDR3 is 15 residues long. CDR1 is KGHSH and CDR2 is LQKENI in the germline V gene. The variable domain in full, completed from reference TRBV18 and TRBJ1-1, reads NAGVMQNPRHLVRRRGQEARLRCSPMKGHSHVYWYRQLPEEGLKFMVYLQKENIIDESGMPKERFSAEFPKEGPSILRIQQVVRGDSAAYFCASSPDVHRGTEAFFGQGTRLTVV.

In this sample, this clonotype turned up a few times. The germline gene is not matched at one end of the junction; a read error may be the cause. CDR3 bases: TGTGCCAGCAGCGAAGAAACAGGGGAAGAGACCCAGTACTTC. Protein sequence: CASSEETGEETQYF. V usage is TRBV2 and J usage is TRBJ2-5, with TRBD1 matching over 7 bases. Looked up from germline, CDR1 is SNHLY and CDR2 is FYNNEI. This CDR3 contains 14 residues.

V gene TRBV5-5 combines with J gene TRBJ2-7; D perhaps matches TRBD2 (5 bases). Trimming left V 0 bases short and J 4 bases short, with 14 bases between. The CDR3 contains 15 residues. CDR1 SGHKS and CDR2 YYEKEE come from the germline V gene (reference sequence). CDR3 DNA sequence: TGTGCCAGCAGCTTGGTGGGCGGCGAGGGATACGAGCAGTACTTC. It translates to CASSLVGGEGYEQYF.

The chain couples TRBV29-1 to TRBJ2-1; D is perhaps TRBD1 (5 bases). The V end lost 6 bases, the J end lost 5 bases, and 8 bases lay between the germline ends. The CDR3 is made up of 11 amino acids. Germline V gene sequence: CDR1 SQVTM, CDR2 ANQGSEA. In DNA, the CDR3 is TGCAGCGTCCCCAGGGACAATGAGCAGTTCTTC. As protein: CSVPRDNEQFF.

The chain recombines TRBV7-9 with TRBJ1-5; D gene ambiguous. The CDR3 totals 15 residues. V lost 2 bases, J lost 2 bases, and 10 bases lay in between. In germline, CDR1 is SEHNR, CDR2 FQNEAQ (reference sequence). CDR3 amino acids: CASSLSGRGNQPQHF. The CDR3 nucleotides are TGTGCCAGCAGCTTAAGCGGGCGGGGCAATCAGCCCCAGCATTTT. Drawing the rest from reference TRBV7-9 and TRBJ1-5, the complete variable domain is DTGVSQNPRHKITKRGQNVTFRCDPISEHNRLYWYRQTLGQGPEFLTYFQNEAQLEKSRLLSDRFSAERPKGSFSTLEIQRTEQGDSAMYLCASSLSGRGNQPQHFGDGTRLSIL.

This clonotype was counted at least ten times. The chain joins TRBV9 to TRBJ1-5, with 7 positions matching TRBD1. The ends lost 3 bases at V and 1 base at J; junction bases unmatched: 4. CDR3 length equals 15 residues. Germline V CDR1 and CDR2: SGDLS, YYNGEE. The chain's CDR3 is CASSATGSSNQPQHF. In nucleotides, the CDR3 is TGTGCCAGCAGCGCGACAGGGTCAAGCAATCAGCCCCAGCATTTT. The full variable domain, in which reference TRBV9 and TRBJ1-5 provide the parts outside the CDR3, is DSGVTQTPKHLITATGQRVTLRCSPRSGDLSVYWYQQSLDQGLQFLIQYYNGEERAKGNILERFSAQQFPDLHSELNLSSLELGDSALYFCASSATGSSNQPQHFGDGTRLSIL.

This chain joins TRBV10-3 and TRBJ2-7, with TRBD2 identical over 14 bases. Trimming took 0 bases from V and 0 from J; bases not matched to a gene: 7. The CDR3 consists of 19 residues. In germline, CDR1 is ENHRY, CDR2 SYGVKD. The CDR3 DNA follows: TGTGCCATCAGTGAGTCTGGGACTAGCGGGAGCCTACCCTCCTACGAGCAGTACTTC. This codes for CAISESGTSGSLPSYEQYF.

The chain recombines TRBV3-1 with TRBJ2-7, with TRBD2 matching over 8 bases. The CDR3 spans 12 residues. Losses at the gene ends were 7 bases for V and 5 bases for J; bases not matched to a gene: 4. The germline V gene encodes CDR1 LGHDT and CDR2 YNNKEL (reference sequence). The chain's CDR3 is CASKGLAHEQYF. The CDR3 DNA follows: TGTGCCAGCAAAGGACTAGCCCACGAGCAGTACTTC.

V usage is TRBV27 and J usage is TRBJ1-1; a weak D match, TRBD1 (5 bases). Germline V gene sequence: CDR1 MNHEY, CDR2 SMNVEV (reference sequence). The CDR3 length is 14 residues. Trimming stripped 2 bases from V and 5 bases from J, with 12 bases between. CDR3 in amino acids: CASSLKGRWTEAFF. The CDR3 coding sequence is TGTGCCAGCAGTTTAAAGGGGCGATGGACTGAAGCTTTCTTT.

There are a few counts of this clonotype. J is TRBJ1-4 and V is TRBV7-9; D unresolved. Germline assignment: CDR1 SEHNR and CDR2 FQNEAQ (reference sequence). V shed 6 bases and J shed 5 bases, with 19 bases lying between them. This CDR3 has 16 residues. The CDR3 nucleotides are TGTGCCAGCAGTTTCAGGAAGGAGATTATCAATGAAAAACTGTTTTTT. Translating gives CASSFRKEIINEKLFF. Using reference TRBV7-9 and TRBJ1-4 for the parts outside the CDR3, the full variable domain is DTGVSQNPRHKITKRGQNVTFRCDPISEHNRLYWYRQTLGQGPEFLTYFQNEAQLEKSRLLSDRFSAERPKGSFSTLEIQRTEQGDSAMYLCASSFRKEIINEKLFFGSGTQLSVL.

The rearrangement uses TRBV27 and TRBJ1-1; D uncertain. CDR3 length: 13 amino acids. Germline CDR1 MNHEY, CDR2 SMNVEV (reference sequence). Trimming removed 4 bases from V and 4 bases from J, with 10 bases in between. The CDR3 protein is CASSYLVGTEAFF. CDR3 in DNA: TGTGCCAGCAGTTATTTGGTAGGCACTGAAGCTTTCTTT.

J is TRBJ1-5 and V is TRBV4-1, with D hard to call. Trimming left V 2 bases short and J 10 bases short, with 12 bases between. This CDR3 is built from 13 residues. CDR1 is MGHRA and CDR2 is YSYEKL in the germline V gene. CDR3 in DNA: TGCGCCAGCAGCCAACCGTTTCTCGGCCCCCAGCATTTT. This encodes CASSQPFLGPQHF.

The chain couples TRBV19 to TRBJ1-5; 10 nucleotides match TRBD1. Trimming removed 8 bases from V and 7 bases from J; junction bases left unmatched: 5. This CDR3 contains 13 residues. CDR1 and CDR2 (germline): LNHDA, SQIVND (reference sequence). CDR3 sequence reads: CASRGTGVQPQHF. CDR3 bases: TGTGCCAGTCGAGGGACAGGGGTACAGCCCCAGCATTTT. Full variable domain (rest looked up from reference TRBV19 and TRBJ1-5): DGGITQSPKYLFRKEGQNVTLSCEQNLNHDAMYWYRQDPGQGLRLIYYSQIVNDFQKGDIAEGYSVSREKKESFPLTVTSAQKNPTAFYLCASRGTGVQPQHFGDGTRLSIL.

This clonotype has only a few counts. The chain has TRBV12-3 or TRBV12-4 and TRBJ1-1; 7 bases fit TRBD1. The J segment lost 5 bases and the V segment lost 3 bases, leaving 12 bases of the junction unmatched. CDR3 length: 16 residues. The CDR3 is CASSFSLGPGGTEAFF. The CDR3 DNA is TGTGCCAGCAGTTTTAGTCTGGGGCCAGGGGGAACTGAAGCTTTCTTT.

This clonotype has just one count. The conserved phenylalanine or tryptophan normally closing the CDR3 is absent here, so this likely arose from a read error. The limits of the CDR3 on the DNA are not certain, so only TCRdb's listed CDR3 is given. The chain combines TRBV20-1 with TRBJ1-5; the listed D gene, TRBD1, was not tested against the DNA. The CDR3 spans 14 residues, counting both ends. The germline gives CDR1 DFQATT, CDR2 SNEGSKA (reference sequence). This CDR3 is CSASSRSQWQPQHL.

This clonotype was counted a few times. V and J are TRBV29-1 and TRBJ1-1; D gene uncertain. This CDR3 region has 12 residues. Germline V gene data show CDR1 as SQVTM and CDR2 as ANQGSEA. V was clipped by 0 bases and J by 4 bases, with 6 bases between them. CDR3 coding DNA: TGCAGCGTTGAAGATCAGGCCACTGAAGCTTTCTTT. Its translation: CSVEDQATEAFF.

The chain is built from TRBV29-1 and TRBJ1-3; weak D call: TRBD1 (5 bases). This CDR3 is 15 amino acids long. From germline, CDR1 is SQVTM and CDR2 ANQGSEA. V was trimmed by 0 bases and J by 1 base, leaving 10 bases between them. CDR3 nucleotides: TGCAGCGTTGAAGATCATTCAGGGTCTGGAAACACCATATATTTT. It yields the protein CSVEDHSGSGNTIYF.

This sequence joins TRBV7-9 and TRBJ1-1; D perhaps matches TRBD1 (5 bases). Germline V lookup: CDR1 SEHNR, CDR2 FQNEAQ (reference sequence). The CDR3 sequence is 13 residues long. V was shortened by 3 bases and J by 4 bases, with 9 bases between the two germline ends. This CDR3 is CASSFRQLTEAFF. CDR3 coding DNA: TGTGCCAGCAGCTTTAGACAGCTCACTGAAGCTTTCTTT.

The rearrangement links TRBV18 to TRBJ2-7, with D possibly matching TRBD1 (6 bases). V shed 4 bases and J shed 2 bases, with 12 bases lying between them. The CDR3 totals 14 residues. Germline V CDR1 and CDR2: KGHSH, LQKENI. CDR3 in amino acids: CASSLRQATYEQYF. CDR3 DNA sequence: TGTGCCAGCTCACTGCGACAGGCCACCTACGAGCAGTACTTC.

In this sample, this clonotype turned up a few times. The rearrangement joins TRBV7-9 to TRBJ2-1; TRBD1 matches at 11 bases. The CDR3 spans 16 residues. CDR1 is SEHNR and CDR2 is FQNEAQ in the germline V gene (reference sequence). Trimming took 5 bases from V and 9 from J; bases not matched to a gene: 12. The CDR3 DNA is TGTGCCAGCAGCCATCAGGGACAGGGGGAGTACGGTGAGCAGTTCTTC. Encoded protein: CASSHQGQGEYGEQFF.

As to this clonotype: At one end the junction does not follow the germline gene, possibly because of a read error. The chain couples TRBV19 to TRBJ2-7, with 8 bases that match TRBD1. Germline V lookup: CDR1 LNHDA, CDR2 SQIVND (reference sequence). The CDR3 sequence is 13 residues long. The CDR3 nucleotides read TGTGCCAGTTCACAGGGGGTGGGCTACGACCAGTACTTC. Translated: CASSQGVGYDQYF.

This clonotype was detected many times. The chain couples TRBV29-1 to TRBJ1-1; TRBD1 matches at 7 bases. The CDR3 length is 12 residues. With V trimmed by 6 bases and J by 1 base, 2 bases remained unmatched. Germline V CDR1 and CDR2: SQVTM, ANQGSEA. CDR3: CSVRTGNTEAFF. The CDR3 DNA reads TGCAGCGTAAGGACAGGGAACACTGAAGCTTTCTTT.

J is TRBJ1-5 and V is TRBV2; TRBD1 is a possible D gene (5 bases). Germline loops: CDR1 SNHLY, CDR2 FYNNEI. The germline V and J ends were trimmed by 9 bases and 7 bases, with 16 bases remaining between them. The CDR3 sequence is 13 residues long. The CDR3 DNA is TGTGCCAGTAGAGGGACCGCCGGGCAGCCCCAGCATTTT. Translated, it gives CASRGTAGQPQHF.

This clonotype was detected only a few times. The V and J genes are TRBV27 and TRBJ2-1; 10 bases agree with TRBD2. The CDR3 consists of 15 residues. The germline V gene encodes CDR1 MNHEY and CDR2 SMNVEV (reference sequence). V lost 5 bases and J lost 4; bases outside the gene matches: 5. The CDR3 region has the DNA TGTGCCAGCAGTGCGACTAGCGGGTTTTACAATGAGCAGTTCTTC. This gives the protein CASSATSGFYNEQFF.

The V and J genes are TRBV4-1 and TRBJ2-7; D unresolved. This CDR3 has 9 residues. CDR1 MGHRA and CDR2 YSYEKL come from the germline V gene. V lost 9 bases and J lost 2, with 2 bases in between. CDR3 coding DNA: TGCGCCAGTACCTACGAGCAGTACTTC. This gives the protein CASTYEQYF.

This clonotype was observed a few times. The chain is built from TRBV5-1 and TRBJ2-3; the D is unclear. The V end was cut by 1 base, the J end by 12 bases, with 15 bases between. The CDR3 loop spans 13 amino acids. CDR1 is SGHRS and CDR2 is YFSETQ in the germline V gene. CDR3 coding DNA: TGCGCCAGCAGCTTGTATGAAGCGATGCGACAGTATTTT. It translates to CASSLYEAMRQYF.

This sequence joins TRBV11-1 and TRBJ1-1; 8 bases are shared with TRBD1. Germline assignment: CDR1 SGHAT and CDR2 FQDESV (reference sequence). The CDR3 spans 20 residues. Germline trimming cut 0 bases from V and 1 base from J; bases unmatched to any gene: 16. This CDR3 reads CASSLAFLGQGVWGNTEAFF. CDR3 bases: TGTGCCAGCAGCTTAGCCTTCCTAGGACAGGGAGTATGGGGGAACACTGAAGCTTTCTTT.

A few counts support this clonotype. This chain connects TRBV5-1 to TRBJ1-1, with TRBD1 identical over 9 bases. CDR3 length: 15 amino acids. Germline lookup yields CDR1 SGHRS and CDR2 YFSETQ. Losses at the gene ends were 2 bases for V and 5 bases for J; bases not matched to a gene: 7. This CDR3 is CASSFSQGARTEAFF. The DNA of the CDR3 is TGCGCCAGCAGCTTCTCACAGGGGGCAAGAACTGAAGCTTTCTTT.

The J gene is TRBJ2-7, the V gene TRBV20-1; 7 bases are shared with TRBD2. Germline-derived CDR1 and CDR2 are DFQATT and SNEGSKA (reference sequence). The CDR3 sequence is 16 residues long. After removal of 1 base from V and 3 bases from J, the junction contained 12 bases not matched to a gene. The CDR3 DNA follows: TGCAGTGCTAGAGTTGTGGGTAGCGGGTTCGGCTACGAGCAGTACTTC. It encodes CSARVVGSGFGYEQYF.